Below, one TCR beta chain is given with its context. The CDR3 is made up of 15 amino acids. The germline V gene has CDR1 SGHRS and CDR2 YFSETQ. Trimming took off 6 bases at V and 4 bases at J, with 19 bases between the two ends. The data were obtained in a study of blood T cell repertoires in COVID-19. Study overall: Samples of COVID-19 (acute and convalescent) were obtained from the United States, Italy and Spain. PBMCs, B-cell-depleted T cells, or T cells provided the cDNA or gDNA that made up the material.

Original analysis: Estimates of nucleated cell counts were drawn from the amplification of reference gene primers. The assay was immunoSEQ multiplex PCR, and TCRdb's table has in-frame clones only and misses some. V and J calls and clone size are given by that table; D and trimming were obtained from the DNA. The sample has roughly 260,000 clones, around 90% seen once. The receptor's source is a woman between 40 and 55 years old with acute or convalescent COVID-19. The chain links TRBV5-1 to TRBJ1-1, with D possibly being TRBD1 (6 bases). What was sequenced was peripheral blood. CDR3 nucleotide sequence: TGCGCCAGCACCTGGGGGCCAACAAGATCCACTGAAGCTTTCTTT. Translating gives CASTWGPTRSTEAFF.